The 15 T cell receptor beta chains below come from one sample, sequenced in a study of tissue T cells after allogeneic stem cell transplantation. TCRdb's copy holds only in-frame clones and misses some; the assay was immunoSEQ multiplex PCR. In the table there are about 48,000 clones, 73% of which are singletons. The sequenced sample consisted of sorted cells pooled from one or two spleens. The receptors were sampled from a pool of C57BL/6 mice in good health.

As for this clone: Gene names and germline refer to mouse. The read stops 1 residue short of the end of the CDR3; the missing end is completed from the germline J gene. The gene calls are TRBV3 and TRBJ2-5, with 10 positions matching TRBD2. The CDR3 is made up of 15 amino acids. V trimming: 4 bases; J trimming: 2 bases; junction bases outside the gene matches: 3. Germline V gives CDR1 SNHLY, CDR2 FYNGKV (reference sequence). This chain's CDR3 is CASSSNWGGQDTQYF. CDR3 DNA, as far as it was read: TGTGCCAGCAGCTCCAACTGGGGGGGCCAAGACACCCAGTAC.

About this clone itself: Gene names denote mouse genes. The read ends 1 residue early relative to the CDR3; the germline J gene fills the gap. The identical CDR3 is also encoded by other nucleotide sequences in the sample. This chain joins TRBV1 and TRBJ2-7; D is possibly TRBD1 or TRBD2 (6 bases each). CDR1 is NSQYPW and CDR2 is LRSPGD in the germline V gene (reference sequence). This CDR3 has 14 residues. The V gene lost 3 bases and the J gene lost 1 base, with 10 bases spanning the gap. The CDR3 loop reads CTCSAQGGSYEQYF. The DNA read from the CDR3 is TGCACCTGCAGTGCGCAAGGGGGGTCCTATGAACAGTAC.

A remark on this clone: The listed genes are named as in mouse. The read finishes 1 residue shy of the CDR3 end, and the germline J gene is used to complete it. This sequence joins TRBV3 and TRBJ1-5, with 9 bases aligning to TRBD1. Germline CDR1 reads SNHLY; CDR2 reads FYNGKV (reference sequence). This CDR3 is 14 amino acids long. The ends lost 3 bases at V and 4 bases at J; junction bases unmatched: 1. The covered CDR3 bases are TGTGCCAGCAGCTTGACAGGGGGGAACCAGGCTCCGCTT. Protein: CASSLTGGNQAPL. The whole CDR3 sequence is CASSLTGGNQAPLF.

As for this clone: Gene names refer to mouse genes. This chain's CDR3 is CASSDAYGVNYAEQFF. The CDR3 DNA, read in part, is TGTGCCAGCAGTGATGCATATGGGGTTAACTATGCTGAGCAGTTC. This chain links TRBV13-1 with TRBJ2-1; possibly TRBD2 for D (5 bases). The read ends 1 residue early relative to the CDR3; the germline J gene fills the gap. This CDR3 has 16 residues. Germline values: CDR1 NSHNY, CDR2 SYGAGN. The ends were cut back, 0 bases at V and 0 bases at J, with 10 bases in the middle.

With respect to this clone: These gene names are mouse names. The CDR3 region is CASSDPGGSQNTLYF. CDR3 bases read: TGTGCCAGCAGTGATCCTGGGGGTAGTCAAAACACCTTGTAC. This chain connects TRBV13-3 to TRBJ2-4; 7 positions match TRBD2. The read falls 1 residue short of the CDR3 end, and the missing part is taken from the germline J gene. V was pared by 1 base and J by 0 bases, with 2 bases of the junction left unmatched. This CDR3 region has 15 residues. Germline V lookup: CDR1 NNHDY, CDR2 SYVADS.

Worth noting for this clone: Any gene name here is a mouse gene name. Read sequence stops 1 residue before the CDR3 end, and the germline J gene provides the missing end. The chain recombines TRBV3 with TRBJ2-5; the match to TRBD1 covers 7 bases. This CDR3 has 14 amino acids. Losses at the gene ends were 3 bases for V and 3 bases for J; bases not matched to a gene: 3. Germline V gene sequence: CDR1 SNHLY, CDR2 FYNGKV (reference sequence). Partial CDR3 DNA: TGTGCCAGCAGCTTTGTACAGGGGCAAGACACCCAGTAC. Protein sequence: CASSFVQGQDTQY. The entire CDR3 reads CASSFVQGQDTQYF.

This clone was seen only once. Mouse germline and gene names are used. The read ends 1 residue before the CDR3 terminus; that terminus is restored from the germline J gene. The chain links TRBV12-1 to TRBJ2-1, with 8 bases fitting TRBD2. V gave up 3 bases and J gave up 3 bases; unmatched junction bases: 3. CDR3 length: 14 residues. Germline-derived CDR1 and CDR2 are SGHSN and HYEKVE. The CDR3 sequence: CASSTDWGYAEQFF. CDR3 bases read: TGTGCCAGCTCTACCGACTGGGGCTATGCTGAGCAGTTC.

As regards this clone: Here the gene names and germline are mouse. CDR3 sequence: CASSQDPWAISGNTLYF. Incomplete CDR3 DNA: TGTGCCAGCAGCCAAGATCCCTGGGCCATTTCTGGAAATACGCTCTAT. V gene TRBV2 combines with J gene TRBJ1-3; D not certain. The DNA ends 1 residue before the CDR3 does, and the rest of the CDR3 is filled in from the germline J gene. CDR3 size: 17 residues. V lost 0 bases to trimming and J lost 0 bases, with 12 bases between them. From germline, CDR1 is LGHNA and CDR2 YSYQKL.

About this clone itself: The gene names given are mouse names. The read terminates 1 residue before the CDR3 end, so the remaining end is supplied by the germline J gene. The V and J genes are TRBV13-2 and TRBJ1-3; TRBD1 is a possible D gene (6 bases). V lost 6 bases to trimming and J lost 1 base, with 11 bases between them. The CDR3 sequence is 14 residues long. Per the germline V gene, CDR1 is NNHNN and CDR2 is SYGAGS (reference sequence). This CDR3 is CASAPGQSGNTLYF. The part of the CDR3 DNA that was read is TGTGCCAGCGCTCCGGGACAATCTGGAAATACGCTCTAT.

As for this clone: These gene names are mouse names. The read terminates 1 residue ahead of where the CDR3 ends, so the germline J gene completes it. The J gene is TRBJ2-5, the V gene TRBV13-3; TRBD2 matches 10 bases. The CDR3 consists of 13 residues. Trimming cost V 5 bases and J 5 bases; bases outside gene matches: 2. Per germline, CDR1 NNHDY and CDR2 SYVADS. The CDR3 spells CASSWGGADTQYF. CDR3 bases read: TGTGCCAGCAGCTGGGGGGGCGCAGACACCCAGTAC.

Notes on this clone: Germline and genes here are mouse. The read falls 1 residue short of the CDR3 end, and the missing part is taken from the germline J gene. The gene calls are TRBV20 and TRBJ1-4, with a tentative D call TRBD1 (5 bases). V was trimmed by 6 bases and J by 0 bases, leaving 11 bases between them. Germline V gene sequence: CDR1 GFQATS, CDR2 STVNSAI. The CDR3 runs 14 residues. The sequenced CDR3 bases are TGTGGTGCCAGGAAGGGGATTTCCAACGAAAGATTATTT. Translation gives CGARKGISNERLF. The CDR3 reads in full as CGARKGISNERLFF.

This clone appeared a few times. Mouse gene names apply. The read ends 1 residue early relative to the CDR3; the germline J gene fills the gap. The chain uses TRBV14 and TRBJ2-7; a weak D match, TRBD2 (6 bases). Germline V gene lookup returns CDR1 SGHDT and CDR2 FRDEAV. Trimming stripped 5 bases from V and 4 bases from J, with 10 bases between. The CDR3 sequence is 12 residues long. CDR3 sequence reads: CASSYTGYEQYF. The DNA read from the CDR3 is TGTGCCAGCAGCTACACTGGGTATGAACAGTAC.

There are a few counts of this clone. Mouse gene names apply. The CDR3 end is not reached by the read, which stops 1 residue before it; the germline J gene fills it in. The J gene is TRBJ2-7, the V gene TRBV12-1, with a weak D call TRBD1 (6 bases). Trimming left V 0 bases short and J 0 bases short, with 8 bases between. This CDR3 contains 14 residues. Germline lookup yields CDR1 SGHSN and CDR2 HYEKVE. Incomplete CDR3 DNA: TGTGCCAGCTCTCTCGGAGGGGGCTCCTATGAACAGTAC. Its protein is CASSLGGGSYEQY. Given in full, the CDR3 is CASSLGGGSYEQYF.

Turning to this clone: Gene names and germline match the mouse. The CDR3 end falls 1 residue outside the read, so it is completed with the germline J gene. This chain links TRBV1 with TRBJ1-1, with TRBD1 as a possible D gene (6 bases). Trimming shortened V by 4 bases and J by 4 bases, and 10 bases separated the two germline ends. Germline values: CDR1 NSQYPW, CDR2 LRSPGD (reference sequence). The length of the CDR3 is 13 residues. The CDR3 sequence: CTCSEGGGTEVFF. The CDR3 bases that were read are TGCACCTGCAGTGAGGGGGGAGGCACAGAAGTCTTC.

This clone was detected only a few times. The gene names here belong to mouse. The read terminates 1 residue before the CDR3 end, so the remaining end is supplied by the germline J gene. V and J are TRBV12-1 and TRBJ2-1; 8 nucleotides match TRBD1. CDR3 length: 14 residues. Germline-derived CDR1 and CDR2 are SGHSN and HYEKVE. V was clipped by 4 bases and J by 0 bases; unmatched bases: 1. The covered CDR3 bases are TGTGCCAGCTCGACAGGGGCTAACTATGCTGAGCAGTTC. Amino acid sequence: CASSTGANYAEQF. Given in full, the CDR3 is CASSTGANYAEQFF.